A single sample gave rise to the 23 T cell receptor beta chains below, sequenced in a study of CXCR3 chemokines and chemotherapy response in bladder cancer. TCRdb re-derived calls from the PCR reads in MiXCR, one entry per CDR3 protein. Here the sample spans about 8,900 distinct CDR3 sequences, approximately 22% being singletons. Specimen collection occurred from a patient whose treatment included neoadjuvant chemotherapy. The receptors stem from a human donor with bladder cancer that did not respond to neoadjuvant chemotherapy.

The CDR3 sequence: CSASSHEGSHTDTQYF. The CDR3 DNA is TGCAGTGCTAGTTCGCATGAGGGTTCCCACACAGATACGCAGTATTTT. The rearrangement joins TRBV20-1 to TRBJ2-3; TRBD2 might be the D (5 bases). Germline loops: CDR1 DFQATT, CDR2 SNEGSKA (reference sequence). This CDR3 region has 16 residues. V was clipped by 3 bases and J by 2 bases, with 18 bases between them.

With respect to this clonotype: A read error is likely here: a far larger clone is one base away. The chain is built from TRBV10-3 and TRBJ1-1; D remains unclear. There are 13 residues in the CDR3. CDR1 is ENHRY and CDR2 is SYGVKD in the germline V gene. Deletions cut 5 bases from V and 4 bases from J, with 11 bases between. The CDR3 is CAISSGFTTEAFF. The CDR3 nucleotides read TGTGCCATCAGTTCCGGGTTTACCACTGAAGCTTTCTTT.

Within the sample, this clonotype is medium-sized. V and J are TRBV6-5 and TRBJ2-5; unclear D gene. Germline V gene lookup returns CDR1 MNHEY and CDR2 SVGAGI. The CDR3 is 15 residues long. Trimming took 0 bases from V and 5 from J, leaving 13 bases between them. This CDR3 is CASSYSSSTVETQYF. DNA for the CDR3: TGTGCCAGCAGTTACTCGAGCTCTACAGTGGAGACCCAGTACTTC.

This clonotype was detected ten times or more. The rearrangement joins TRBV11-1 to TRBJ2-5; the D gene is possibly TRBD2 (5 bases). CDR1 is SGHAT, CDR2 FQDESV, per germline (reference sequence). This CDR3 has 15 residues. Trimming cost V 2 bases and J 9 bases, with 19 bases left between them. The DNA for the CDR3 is TGTGCCAGCAGCTTATCCGGGGTACAGACGTCGGCCCAGTACTTC. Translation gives CASSLSGVQTSAQYF.

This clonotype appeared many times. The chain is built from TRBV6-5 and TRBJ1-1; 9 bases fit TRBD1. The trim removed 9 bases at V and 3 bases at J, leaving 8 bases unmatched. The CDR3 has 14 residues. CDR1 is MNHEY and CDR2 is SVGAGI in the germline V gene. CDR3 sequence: CASSNRGQYTEAFF. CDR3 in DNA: TGTGCCAGTTCAAACAGGGGGCAATACACTGAAGCTTTCTTT.

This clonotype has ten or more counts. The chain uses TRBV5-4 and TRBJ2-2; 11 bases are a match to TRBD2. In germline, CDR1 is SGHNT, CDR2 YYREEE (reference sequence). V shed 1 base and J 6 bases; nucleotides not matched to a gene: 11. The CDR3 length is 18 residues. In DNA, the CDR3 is TGTGCCAGCAGCTTGCCGACTAGCGGGGCGCGGGAGTCCGGGGAGCTGTTTTTT. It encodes CASSLPTSGARESGELFF.

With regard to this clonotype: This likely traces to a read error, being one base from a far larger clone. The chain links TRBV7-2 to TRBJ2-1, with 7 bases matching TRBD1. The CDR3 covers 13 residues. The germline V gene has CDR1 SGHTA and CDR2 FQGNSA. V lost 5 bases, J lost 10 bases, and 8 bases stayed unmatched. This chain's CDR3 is CASSRDRVWEQFF. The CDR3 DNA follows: TGTGCCAGCAGCAGAGACAGGGTCTGGGAGCAGTTCTTC.

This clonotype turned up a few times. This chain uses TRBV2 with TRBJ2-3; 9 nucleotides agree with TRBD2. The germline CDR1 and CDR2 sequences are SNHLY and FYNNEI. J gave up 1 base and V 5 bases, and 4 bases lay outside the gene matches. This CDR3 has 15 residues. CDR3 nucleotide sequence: TGTGCCAGCAGTCCCTGGACTAGCGGCACAGATACGCAGTATTTT. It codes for CASSPWTSGTDTQYF.

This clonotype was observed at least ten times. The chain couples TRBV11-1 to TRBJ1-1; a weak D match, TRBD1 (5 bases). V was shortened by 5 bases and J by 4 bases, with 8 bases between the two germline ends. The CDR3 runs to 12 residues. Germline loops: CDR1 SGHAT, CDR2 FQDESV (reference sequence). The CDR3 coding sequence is TGTGCCAGCAGCAGACAGTTCACTGAAGCTTTCTTT. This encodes CASSRQFTEAFF.

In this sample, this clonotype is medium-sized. The CDR3 region has the DNA TGTGCCAGCAGTGAGACAGGGGGCGATGGATGGACTGAAGCTTTCTTT. Its protein is CASSETGGDGWTEAFF. This sequence joins TRBV6-1 and TRBJ1-1; TRBD1 agrees at 10 bases. In germline, CDR1 is MNHNS, CDR2 SASEGT. The CDR3 covers 16 residues. Trimming at V came to 3 bases and at J to 5 bases, leaving 9 bases not matched to a gene.

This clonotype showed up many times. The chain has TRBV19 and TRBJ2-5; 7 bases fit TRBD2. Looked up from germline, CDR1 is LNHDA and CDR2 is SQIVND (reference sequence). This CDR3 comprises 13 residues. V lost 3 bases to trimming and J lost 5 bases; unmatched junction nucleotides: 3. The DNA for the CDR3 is TGTGCCAGTAGTATGGGAGGGCGGGAGACCCAGTACTTC. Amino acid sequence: CASSMGGRETQYF.

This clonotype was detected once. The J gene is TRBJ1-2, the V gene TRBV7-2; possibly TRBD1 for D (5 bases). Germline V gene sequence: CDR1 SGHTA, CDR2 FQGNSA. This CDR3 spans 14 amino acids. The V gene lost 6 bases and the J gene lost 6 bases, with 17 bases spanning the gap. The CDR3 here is CASSPRAQGNGYTF. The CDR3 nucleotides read TGTGCCAGCAGTCCGAGGGCCCAGGGCAATGGCTACACCTTC.

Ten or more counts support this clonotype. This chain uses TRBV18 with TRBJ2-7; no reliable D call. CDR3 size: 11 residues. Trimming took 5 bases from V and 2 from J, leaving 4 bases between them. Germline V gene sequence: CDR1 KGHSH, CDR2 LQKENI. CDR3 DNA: TGTGCCAGCTCAACCGCCTACGAGCAGTACTTC. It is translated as CASSTAYEQYF. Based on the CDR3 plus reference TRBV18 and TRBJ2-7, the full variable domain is NAGVMQNPRHLVRRRGQEARLRCSPMKGHSHVYWYRQLPEEGLKFMVYLQKENIIDESGMPKERFSAEFPKEGPSILRIQQVVRGDSAAYFCASSTAYEQYFGPGTRLTVT.

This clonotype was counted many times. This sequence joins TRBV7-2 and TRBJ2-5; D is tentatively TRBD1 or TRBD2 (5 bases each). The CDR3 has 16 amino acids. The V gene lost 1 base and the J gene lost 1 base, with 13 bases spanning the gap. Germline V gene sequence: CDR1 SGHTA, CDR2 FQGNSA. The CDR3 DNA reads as TGTGCCAGCAGCTTAGGGGACGTAGGATTCCAAGAGACCCAGTACTTC. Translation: CASSLGDVGFQETQYF.

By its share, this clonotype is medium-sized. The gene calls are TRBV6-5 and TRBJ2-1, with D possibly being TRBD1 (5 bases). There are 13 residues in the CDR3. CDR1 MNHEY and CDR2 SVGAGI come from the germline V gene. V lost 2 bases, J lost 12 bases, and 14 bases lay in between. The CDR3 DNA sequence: TGTGCCAGCAGTTACGATATCCGACAGCCGCAGTTCTTC. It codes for CASSYDIRQPQFF.

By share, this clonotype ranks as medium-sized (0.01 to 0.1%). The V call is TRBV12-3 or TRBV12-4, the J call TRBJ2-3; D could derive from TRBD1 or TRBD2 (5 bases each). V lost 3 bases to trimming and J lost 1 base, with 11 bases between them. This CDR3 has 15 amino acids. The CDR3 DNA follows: TGTGCCAGCAGTTTGATGGGACCGCGCACAGATACGCAGTATTTT. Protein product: CASSLMGPRTDTQYF.

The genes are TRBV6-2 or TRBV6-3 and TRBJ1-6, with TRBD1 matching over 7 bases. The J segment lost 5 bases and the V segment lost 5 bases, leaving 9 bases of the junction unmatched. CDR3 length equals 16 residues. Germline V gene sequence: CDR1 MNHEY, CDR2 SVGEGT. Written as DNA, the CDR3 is TGTGCCAGCAGTCCATCGTCGACAGGGAATAATTCACCCCTCCACTTT. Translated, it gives CASSPSSTGNNSPLHF.

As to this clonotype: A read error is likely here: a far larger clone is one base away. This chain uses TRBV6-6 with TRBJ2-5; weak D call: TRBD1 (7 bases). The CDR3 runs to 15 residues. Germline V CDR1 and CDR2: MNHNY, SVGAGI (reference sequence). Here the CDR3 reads CAISSGGTAQETQYF. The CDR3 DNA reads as TGTGCCATCAGTTCCGGCGGGACAGCCCAAGAGACCCAGTACTTC.

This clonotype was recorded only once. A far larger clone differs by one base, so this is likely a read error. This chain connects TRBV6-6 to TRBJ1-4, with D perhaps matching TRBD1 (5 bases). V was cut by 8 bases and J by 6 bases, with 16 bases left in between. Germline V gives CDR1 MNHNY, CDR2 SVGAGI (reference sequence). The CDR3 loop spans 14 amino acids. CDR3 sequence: CASAPGLSHEKLFF. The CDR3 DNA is TGTGCCAGCGCCCCGGGACTTAGCCATGAAAAACTGTTTTTT.

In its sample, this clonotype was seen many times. CDR3 coding DNA: TGTGCCTGGAATCGGGGAGGTTTAAATGAAAAACTGTTTTTT. This translates into CAWNRGGLNEKLFF. The chain carries TRBV30 and TRBJ1-4, with D uncertain. Deletions cut 4 bases from V and 5 bases from J, with 14 bases between. The length of the CDR3 is 14 residues. CDR1 and CDR2 (germline): GTSNPN, SVGIG (reference sequence).

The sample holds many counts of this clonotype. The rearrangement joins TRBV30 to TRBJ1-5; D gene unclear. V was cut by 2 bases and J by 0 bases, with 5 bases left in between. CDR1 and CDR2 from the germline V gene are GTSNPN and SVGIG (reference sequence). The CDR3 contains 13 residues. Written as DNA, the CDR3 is TGTGCCTGGAGTAAGGATAGCAATCAGCCCCAGCATTTT. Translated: CAWSKDSNQPQHF.

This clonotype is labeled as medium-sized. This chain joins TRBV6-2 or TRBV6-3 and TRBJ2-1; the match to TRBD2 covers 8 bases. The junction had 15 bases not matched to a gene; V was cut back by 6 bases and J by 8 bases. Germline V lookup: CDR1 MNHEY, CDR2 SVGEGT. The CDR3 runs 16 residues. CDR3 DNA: TGTGCCAGCAGCCGCCGGGGGACGCTCGGGGGGGATGAGCAGTTCTTC. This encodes CASSRRGTLGGDEQFF.

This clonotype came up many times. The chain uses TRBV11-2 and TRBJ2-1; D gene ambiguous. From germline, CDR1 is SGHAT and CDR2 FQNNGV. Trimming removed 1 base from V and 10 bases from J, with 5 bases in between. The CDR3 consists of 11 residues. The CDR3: CASSLGSEQFF. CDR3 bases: TGTGCCAGCAGCTTAGGGTCAGAGCAGTTCTTC.